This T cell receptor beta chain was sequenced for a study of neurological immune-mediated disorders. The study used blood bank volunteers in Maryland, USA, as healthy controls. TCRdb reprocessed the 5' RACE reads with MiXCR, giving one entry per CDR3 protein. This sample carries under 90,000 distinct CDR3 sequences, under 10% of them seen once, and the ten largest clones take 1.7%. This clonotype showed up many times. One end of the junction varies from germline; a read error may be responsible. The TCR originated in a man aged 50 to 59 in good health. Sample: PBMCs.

CDR3 DNA sequence: TGTGCCAGCAGCTCTCAGGGTGAATCTTTCTTT. Amino acid sequence: CASSSQGESFF. The rearrangement joins TRBV7-6 to TRBJ1-1; D is perhaps TRBD1 (5 bases). Germline CDR1 and CDR2: SGHVS and FNYEAQ. The CDR3 has 11 amino acids.